Detailed here is one TCR beta chain. The clone's antigen remains unknown. The sample holds no much larger clone one base away, and base qualities are not on file. Unmatched junction bases come to 5, with V trimmed by 4 bases and J by 5 bases. The CDR3 goes from the cysteine to the phenylalanine over 15 residues. The read is trimmed to its CDR3 DNA, 45 bases read in frame from base 1. CDR1 and CDR2 are drawn from the germline V gene: SGHRS, YFSETQ. The sample's time point label, in plain terms: cycle 1 day 1 (C1D1), immediately before nivolumab initiation. Relapse after autologous stem cell transplantation had occurred in all trial patients, and cohorts A, B and C were distinguished by prior brentuximab vedotin exposure. Magnetic negative selection with a Miltenyi CD4+ T cell isolation kit was used to purify CD4+ T cells from thawed PBMCs. The trial cohort was composed of around 60 patients with relapsed/refractory classical Hodgkin lymphoma, for whom complete response, partial response or progressive disease was recorded as best overall response. In the multi-cohort phase II CheckMate 205 trial, trial patients received single-agent nivolumab. Best overall response was determined by an independent review committee according to the 2007 International Working Group response criteria. Trial PBMCs were collected immediately before nivolumab initiation (C1D1) and during therapy at cycle 2 day 1 and cycle 4 day 1. Peripheral blood was collected in 8 mL Vacutainer Cell Preparation Tubes, from which PBMCs were isolated by centrifugation and then cryopreserved. Purified CD4+ and CD8+ fractions were prepared only for cases with an additional available PBMC sample. Magnetically labelled cells were removed on LS columns in a quadroMACS separator, and the flow-through was retained as the purified fraction.

Genomic DNA was isolated using the Qiagen DNeasy kit from unsorted PBMCs as well as from negatively selected CD4+ and CD8+ fractions. TCR beta CDR3 regions were amplified by immunoSEQ multiplex PCR using primers annealing to V and J segments. A synthetic immune receptor repertoire was used to minimize amplification bias, and remaining bias was computationally removed after sequencing. The authors' analysis ran thus. Repertoire diversity was quantified as the Shannon entropy index using custom Python scripts. Unsorted, CD4+ and CD8+ repertoires were examined separately, except in combined analyses, for which CD4+ and CD8+ sequences were merged in silico. A clone was considered expanded if an increase in frequency of at least 2-fold after treatment relative to C1D1 was found, and a pseudocount of 0.5 was applied to clones undetected at baseline. Clones with 0 or 1 copy at C1D1 were defined as singleton clones, while clones with 2 or more copies were defined as non-singleton clones. Clones expanded in unsorted samples were annotated as CD4+, CD8+ or unknown by matching protein sequences in sorted samples from the same patient. Wilcoxon tests on paired samples were used to test diversity changes from C1D1 to C4D1. TCRdb's version of the immuneACCESS table is confined to in-frame rearrangements and falls short of the full clone set. An unresolved V gene accounts for under half of the shortfall where checked; the remainder is of unknown origin. V and J calls and clone size follow that table, whereas D and trimming were derived from the DNA. This sample holds 16,000 or so clones; around four fifths were observed only once. 1% of the sample is taken by the ten largest.

The data originate from a study of PD-1 blockade in classical Hodgkin lymphoma (dated by TCRdb to about 2020). Background on the whole study: Nivolumab dosing was 3 mg/kg intravenously every 2 weeks, continuing until either disease progression or unacceptable toxicity. The study used CyTOF and TCR beta sequencing to define a peripheral blood immune signature of response to PD-1 blockade in classical Hodgkin lymphoma.

The study at large found these results: The study was restricted to a single clinical trial cohort, and the causes of repertoire differences, possibly disease activity or prior therapy, were left undefined. By C4D1, a significant rise was seen in CD4+ TCR diversity but not in CD8+ TCR diversity (p=0.0027 vs p=0.16), and the rise was most apparent among complete responders (p=0.02). Lower diversity was seen in patients whose nivolumab began less than 1 year after ASCT, and these patients were left out of later analyses so that immune reconstitution would not confound the results. Among trial patients, those achieving complete response had baseline diversity similar to that of newly diagnosed patients, while diversity was significantly lower in partial responders and progressors. Newly diagnosed patients were reported to have lower baseline TCR diversity than healthy donors, and relapsed/refractory patients were reported to have lower baseline TCR diversity still.

The rearranged segments are TRBV5-1 and TRBJ1-5, with 11 bases aligning to TRBD1. The sequences come from CD4+ T cells from blood, collected at baseline. The source of this sequence is a human donor with classical Hodgkin lymphoma. The CDR3 protein sequence reads: CASSPGQGAYQPQHF. The DNA sequence is given as TGCGCCAGCAGCCCCGGACAGGGGGCCTATCAGCCCCAGCATTTT.